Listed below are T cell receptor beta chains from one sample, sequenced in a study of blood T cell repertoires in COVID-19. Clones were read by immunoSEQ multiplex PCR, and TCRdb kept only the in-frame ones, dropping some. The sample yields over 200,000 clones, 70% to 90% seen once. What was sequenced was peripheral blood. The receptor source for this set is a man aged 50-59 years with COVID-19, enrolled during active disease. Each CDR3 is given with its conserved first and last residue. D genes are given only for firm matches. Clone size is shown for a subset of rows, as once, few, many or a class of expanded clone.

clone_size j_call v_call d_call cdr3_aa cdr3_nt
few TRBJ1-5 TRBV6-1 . CASSEWAENSNQPQHF TGTGCCAGCAGTGAATGGGCAGAAAATAGCAATCAGCCCCAGCATTTT
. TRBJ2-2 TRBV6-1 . CASSADSQSPAGELFF TGTGCCAGCAGTGCCGACTCCCAGAGCCCCGCCGGGGAGCTGTTTTTT
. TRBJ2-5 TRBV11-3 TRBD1 CASSPGQQETQYF TGTGCCAGCAGCCCGGGACAGCAAGAGACCCAGTACTTC
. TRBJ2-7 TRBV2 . CASEEGIRMYEQYF TGTGCCAGCGAGGAGGGGATAAGGATGTACGAGCAGTACTTC
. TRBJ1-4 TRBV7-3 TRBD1 CASSSRQGEKLFF TGTGCCAGCAGCTCGAGACAGGGGGAAAAACTGTTTTTT
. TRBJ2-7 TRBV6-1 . CASSEGGGTDKAGF TGTGCCAGCAGTGAAGGCGGCGGAACGGACAAGGCAGGCTTC
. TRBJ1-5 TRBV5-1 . CASSLGGDQPQHF TGCGCCAGCAGCTTGGGGGGGGATCAGCCCCAGCATTTT
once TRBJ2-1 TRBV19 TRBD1 CASSRVDRGVEQFF TGTGCCAGTAGTAGGGTGGACAGGGGTGTTGAGCAGTTCTTC
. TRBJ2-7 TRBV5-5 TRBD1 CATQKVAGGDEQYF TGTGCCACCCAAAAGGTGGCAGGGGGCGACGAGCAGTACTTC
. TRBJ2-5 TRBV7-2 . CASSFQWGKETQYF TGTGCCAGCAGCTTTCAATGGGGCAAGGAGACCCAGTACTTC
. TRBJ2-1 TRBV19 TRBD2 CASSIASGDTYNEQFF TGTGCCAGTAGTATAGCGAGCGGGGATACCTACAATGAGCAGTTCTTC
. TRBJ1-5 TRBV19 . CASSIDEWRNQPQHF TGTGCCAGTAGTATTGATGAATGGCGCAATCAGCCCCAGCATTTT
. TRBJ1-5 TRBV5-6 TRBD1 CASSKSGGRQPQHF TGTGCCAGCAGCAAGTCAGGGGGCCGTCAGCCCCAGCATTTT
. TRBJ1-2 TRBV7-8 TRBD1 CASTNLWRDRVGGYTF TGTGCCAGCACCAATTTATGGCGGGACAGGGTCGGTGGCTACACCTTC
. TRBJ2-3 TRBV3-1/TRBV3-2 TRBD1 CASSQVTGGFPDTQYF TGTGCCAGCAGCCAAGTGACAGGGGGCTTCCCCGATACGCAGTATTTT
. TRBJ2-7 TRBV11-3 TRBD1 CASSRTGDNEQYF TGTGCCAGCAGCCGGACAGGGGACAACGAGCAGTACTTC
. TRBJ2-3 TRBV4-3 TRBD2 CASSQGLAGALDTQYF TGCGCCAGCAGCCAAGGACTAGCGGGGGCTCTAGATACGCAGTATTTT
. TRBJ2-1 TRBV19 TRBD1 CASSITGTAYNEQFF TGTGCCAGTAGTATCACCGGGACAGCCTACAATGAGCAGTTCTTC
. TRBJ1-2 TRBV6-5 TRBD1 CASTRTGRNYGYTF TGTGCCAGCACCCGGACAGGGCGCAACTATGGCTACACCTTC
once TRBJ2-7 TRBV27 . CASSSGGTYEQYF TGTGCCAGCAGCTCGGGTGGTACCTACGAGCAGTACTTC
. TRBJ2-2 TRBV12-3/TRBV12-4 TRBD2 CASRGGYTGELFF TGTGCCAGCAGGGGAGGGTACACCGGGGAGCTGTTTTTT
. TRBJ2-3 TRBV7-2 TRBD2 CASSLGVSSGGITDTQYF TGTGCCAGCAGCTTAGGGGTTTCTAGCGGGGGGATCACAGATACGCAGTATTTT
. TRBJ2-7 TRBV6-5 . CASSYSRSPGYEQYF TGTGCCAGCAGTTACTCCAGAAGTCCAGGCTACGAGCAGTACTTC
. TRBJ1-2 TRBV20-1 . CSARSDYGYTF TGCAGTGCTAGATCGGACTATGGCTACACCTTC
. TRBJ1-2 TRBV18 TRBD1 CASSLTGDYGYTF TGTGCCAGCTCATTAACAGGGGACTATGGCTACACCTTC
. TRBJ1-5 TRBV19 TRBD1 CASSTTGTGVNQPQHF TGTGCCAGTAGTACGACCGGGACAGGGGTTAATCAGCCCCAGCATTTT
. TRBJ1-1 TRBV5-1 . CASSLDILPRTEAFF TGCGCCAGCAGCTTGGACATCCTCCCGCGGACTGAAGCTTTCTTT
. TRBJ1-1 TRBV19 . CASSPTRNTEAFF TGTGCCAGTAGTCCAACAAGGAACACTGAAGCTTTCTTT
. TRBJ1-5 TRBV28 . CASSPSRDFQPQHF TGTGCCAGCAGTCCCTCCAGGGATTTTCAGCCCCAGCATTTT
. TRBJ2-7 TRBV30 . CAWSLGVEQYF TGTGCCTGGAGTCTAGGGGTGGAGCAGTACTTC
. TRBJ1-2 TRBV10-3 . CAISEERLRGYTF TGTGCCATCAGTGAGGAAAGACTGAGGGGCTACACCTTC
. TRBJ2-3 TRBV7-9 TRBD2 CASSTILAGTNTDTQYF TGTGCCAGCAGCACAATTCTAGCGGGGACTAACACAGATACGCAGTATTTT
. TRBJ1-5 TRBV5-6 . CASSLLGQGSNQPQHF TGTGCCAGCAGCTTGTTAGGTCAGGGGAGCAATCAGCCCCAGCATTTT
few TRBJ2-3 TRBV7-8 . CASSPQPTIQYF TGTGCCAGCAGCCCCCAACCGACTATACAGTATTTT
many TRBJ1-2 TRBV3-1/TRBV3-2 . CASSQFQGTNYGYTF TGTGCCAGCAGCCAATTCCAGGGCACTAACTATGGCTACACCTTC
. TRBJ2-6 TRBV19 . CASATTSGANVLTF TGTGCCAGTGCCACAACCTCTGGGGCCAACGTCCTGACTTTC